The clone carrying this T cell receptor beta chain was counted many times. Its target is unknown. Amplified TCR beta CDR3 regions derived from RNA transcripts. Primed by the HTBI set, a first-round RT-PCR was run on the TCR CDR3. TCRdb itself ran the multiplex PCR reads through MiXCR, one entry per CDR3 protein. The data contain 700,000 or so distinct CDR3 sequences, around 17% of them singletons. This entry belongs to a study of T cells in Graves' hyperthyroidism and ophthalmopathy. Study background: Prior to any treatment, at the point of initial diagnosis, peripheral blood was collected. Study-level points and caveats: Blood also contained most expanded thyroid clonotypes above 0.001.

Newly diagnosed hyperthyroidism, duration under 2 months, in patients aged 18 to 65. V lost 3 bases and J 0 bases, leaving 11 bases between the germline ends. The CDR3 has 16 residues. This TCR was sampled from a man in his late teens or twenties with Graves' hyperthyroidism. The sequenced sample consisted of blood. The gene calls are TRBV12-3 or TRBV12-4 and TRBJ2-2, with D unresolved. The CDR3, as DNA: TGTGCCAGCAGTTTGTTGAGGCCAGCGAACACCGGGGAGCTGTTTTTT. This encodes CASSLLRPANTGELFF.